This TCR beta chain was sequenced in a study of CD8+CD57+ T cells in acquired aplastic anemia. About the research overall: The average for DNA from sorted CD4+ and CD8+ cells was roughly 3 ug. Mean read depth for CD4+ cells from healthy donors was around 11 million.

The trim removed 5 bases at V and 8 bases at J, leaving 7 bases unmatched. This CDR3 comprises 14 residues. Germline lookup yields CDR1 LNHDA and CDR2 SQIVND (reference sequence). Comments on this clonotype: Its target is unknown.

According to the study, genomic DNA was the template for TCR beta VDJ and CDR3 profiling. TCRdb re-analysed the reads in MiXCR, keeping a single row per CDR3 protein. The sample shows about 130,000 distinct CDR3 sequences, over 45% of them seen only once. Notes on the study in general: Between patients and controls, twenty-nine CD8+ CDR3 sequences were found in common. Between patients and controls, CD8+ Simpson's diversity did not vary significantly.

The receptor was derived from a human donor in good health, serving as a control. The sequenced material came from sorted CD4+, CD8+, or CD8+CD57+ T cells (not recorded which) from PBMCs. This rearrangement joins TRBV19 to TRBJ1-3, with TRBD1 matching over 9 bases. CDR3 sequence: CASSPGTGSYTIYF. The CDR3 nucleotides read TGTGCCAGTAGTCCCGGGACAGGGAGCTACACCATATATTTT.